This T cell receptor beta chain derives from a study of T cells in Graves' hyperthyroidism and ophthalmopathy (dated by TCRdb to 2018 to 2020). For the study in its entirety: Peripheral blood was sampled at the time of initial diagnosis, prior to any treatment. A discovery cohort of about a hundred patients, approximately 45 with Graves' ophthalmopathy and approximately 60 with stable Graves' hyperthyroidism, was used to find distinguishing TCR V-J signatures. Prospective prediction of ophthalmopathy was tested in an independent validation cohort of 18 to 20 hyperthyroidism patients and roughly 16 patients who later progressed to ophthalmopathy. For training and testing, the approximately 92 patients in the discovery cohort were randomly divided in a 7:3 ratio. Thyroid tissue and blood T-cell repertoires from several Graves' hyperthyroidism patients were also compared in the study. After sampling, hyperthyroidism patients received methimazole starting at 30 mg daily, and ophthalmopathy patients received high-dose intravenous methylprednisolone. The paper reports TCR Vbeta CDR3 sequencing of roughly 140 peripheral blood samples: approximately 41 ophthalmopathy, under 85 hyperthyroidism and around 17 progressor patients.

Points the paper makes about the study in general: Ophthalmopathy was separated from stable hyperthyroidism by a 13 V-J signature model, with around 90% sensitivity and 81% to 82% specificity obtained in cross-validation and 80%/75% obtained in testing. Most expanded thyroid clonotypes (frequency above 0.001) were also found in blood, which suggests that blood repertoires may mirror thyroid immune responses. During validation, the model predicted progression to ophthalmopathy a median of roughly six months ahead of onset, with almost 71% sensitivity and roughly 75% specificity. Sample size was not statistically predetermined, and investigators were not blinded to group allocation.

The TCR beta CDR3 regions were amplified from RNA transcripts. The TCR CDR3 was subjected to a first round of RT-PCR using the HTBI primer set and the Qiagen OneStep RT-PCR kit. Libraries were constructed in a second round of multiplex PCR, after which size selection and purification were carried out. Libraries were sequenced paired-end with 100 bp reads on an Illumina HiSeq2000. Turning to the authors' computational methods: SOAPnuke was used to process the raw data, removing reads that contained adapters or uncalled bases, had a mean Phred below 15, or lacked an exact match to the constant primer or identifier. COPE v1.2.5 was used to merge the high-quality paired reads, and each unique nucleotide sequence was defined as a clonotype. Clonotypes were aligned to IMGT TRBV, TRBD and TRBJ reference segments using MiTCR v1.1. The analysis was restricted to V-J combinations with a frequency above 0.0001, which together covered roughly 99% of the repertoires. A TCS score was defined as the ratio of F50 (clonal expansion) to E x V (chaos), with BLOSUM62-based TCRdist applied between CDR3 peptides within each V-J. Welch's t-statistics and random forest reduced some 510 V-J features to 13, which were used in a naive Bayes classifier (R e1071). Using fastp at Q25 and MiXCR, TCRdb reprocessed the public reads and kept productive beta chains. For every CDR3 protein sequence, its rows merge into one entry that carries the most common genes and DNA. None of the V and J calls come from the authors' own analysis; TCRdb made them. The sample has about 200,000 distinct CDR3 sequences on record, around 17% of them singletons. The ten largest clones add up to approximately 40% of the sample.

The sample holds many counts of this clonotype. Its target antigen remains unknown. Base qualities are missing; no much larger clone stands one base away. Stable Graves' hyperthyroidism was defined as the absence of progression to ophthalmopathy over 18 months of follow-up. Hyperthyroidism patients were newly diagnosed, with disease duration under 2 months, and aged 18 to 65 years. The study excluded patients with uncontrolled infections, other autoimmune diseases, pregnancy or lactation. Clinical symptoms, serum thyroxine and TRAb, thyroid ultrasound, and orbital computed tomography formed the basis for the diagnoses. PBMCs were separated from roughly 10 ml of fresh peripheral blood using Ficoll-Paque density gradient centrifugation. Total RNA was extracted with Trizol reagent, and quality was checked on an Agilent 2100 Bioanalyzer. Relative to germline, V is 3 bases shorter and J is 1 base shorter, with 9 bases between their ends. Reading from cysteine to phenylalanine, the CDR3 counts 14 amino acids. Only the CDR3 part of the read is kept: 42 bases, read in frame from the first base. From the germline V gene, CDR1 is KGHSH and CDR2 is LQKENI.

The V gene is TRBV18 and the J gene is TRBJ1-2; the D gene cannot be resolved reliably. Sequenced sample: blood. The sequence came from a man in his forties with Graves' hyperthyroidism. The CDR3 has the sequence CASSPTRDNYGYTF. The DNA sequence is TGTGCCAGCTCACCTACTCGGGATAACTATGGCTACACCTTC. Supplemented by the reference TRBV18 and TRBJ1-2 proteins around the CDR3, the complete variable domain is NAGVMQNPRHLVRRRGQEARLRCSPMKGHSHVYWYRQLPEEGLKFMVYLQKENIIDESGMPKERFSAEFPKEGPSILRIQQVVRGDSAAYFCASSPTRDNYGYTFGSGTRLTVV.